A single sample gave rise to the 8 T cell receptor beta chains below, sequenced in a study of naive and memory T cell subsets. Study-level results: Naive repertoires, especially CD8, held a few larger clonotypes, possibly memory cells re-expressing CD45RA.

For these TCRs, the target antigens are not known. Two oligonucleotides, mixed equimolar, formed the beta constant-region primer covering TRBC1 and TRBC2. Ligated cDNA was amplified by four rounds of PCR with nested alpha and beta constant-region primers and SP2. TCRdb re-called the UMI-ligation and nested PCR reads through MiXCR, storing one row per CDR3 protein. In the table there are more than 95,000 distinct CDR3 sequences, roughly 14% of which are singletons. Input material: naive CD8+ T cells from blood. The receptors here all came from a human donor in good health.

This clonotype has a handful of counts. The chain carries TRBV7-3 and TRBJ1-1; TRBD1 is a possible D gene (6 bases). The CDR3 is 13 residues long. The V and J ends lost 5 bases and 6 bases respectively, with 13 bases between them. The germline CDR1 and CDR2 sequences are SGHTA and FQGTGA. CDR3 nucleotides: TGTGCCAGCAGCCCGCAGGGGTCCCCTGAAGCTTTCTTT. Protein: CASSPQGSPEAFF.

At least ten counts were recorded for this clonotype. The J gene is TRBJ2-7, the V gene TRBV29-1, with 8 bases lining up with TRBD1. This CDR3 has 14 residues. Trimming cost V 7 bases and J 2 bases; bases outside gene matches: 10. Germline V gene data show CDR1 as SQVTM and CDR2 as ANQGSEA. For the CDR3, the DNA is TGCAGCGCCCAGCCCCGGGACAGGCCCTACGAGCAGTACTTC. This sequence encodes CSAQPRDRPYEQYF.

A single count supports this clonotype. The genes are TRBV2 and TRBJ2-7; tentatively, D is TRBD1 or TRBD2 (5 bases each). CDR1 is SNHLY and CDR2 is FYNNEI in the germline V gene. The V and J ends lost 8 bases and 0 bases respectively, with 17 bases between them. This CDR3 comprises 15 residues. CDR3 sequence: CASSKLRDDSYEQYF. As DNA, the CDR3 is TGTGCCAGCTCGAAGCTCCGGGACGACTCCTACGAGCAGTACTTC.

This clonotype was counted many times. J is TRBJ2-7 and V is TRBV20-1; D is ambiguous. V was clipped by 0 bases and J by 3 bases, with 9 bases between them. This CDR3 has 13 amino acids. CDR1 and CDR2 (germline): DFQATT, SNEGSKA (reference sequence). The CDR3 coding sequence is TGCAGTGCTAGAGATACAAAAAGCTACGAGCAGTACTTC. Encoded protein: CSARDTKSYEQYF.

This clonotype was recorded many times. The chain has TRBV11-1 and TRBJ2-1; D may be TRBD2 (5 bases). In germline, CDR1 is SGHAT, CDR2 FQDESV (reference sequence). This CDR3 has 12 amino acids. V lost 2 bases and J lost 8, with 7 bases in between. The DNA of the CDR3 is TGTGCCAGCAGCTTACCCGGGGATGAGCAGTTCTTC. Protein sequence: CASSLPGDEQFF. The full variable domain, its missing parts supplied by reference TRBV11-1 and TRBJ2-1, is EAEVAQSPRYKITEKSQAVAFWCDPISGHATLYWYRQILGQGPELLVQFQDESVVDDSQLPKDRFSAERLKGVDSTLKIQPAELGDSAMYLCASSLPGDEQFFGPGTRLTVL.

The chain uses TRBV6-1 and TRBJ1-2; D is unclear. From germline, CDR1 is MNHNS and CDR2 SASEGT. V lost 2 bases, J lost 2 bases, and 12 bases lay in between. The CDR3 has 15 residues. CDR3 DNA sequence: TGTGCCAGCAGTGAACACCCACCGCTAAACTATGGCTACACCTTC. This sequence encodes CASSEHPPLNYGYTF.

Only a few counts were recorded for this clonotype. The rearrangement joins TRBV7-2 to TRBJ2-3; the D gene is possibly TRBD2 (6 bases). V lost 2 bases, J lost 2 bases, and 11 bases lay in between. Looked up from germline, CDR1 is SGHTA and CDR2 is FQGNSA. The CDR3 is made up of 15 amino acids. As DNA, the CDR3 is TGTGCCAGCAGCTTATTACTAGCCCCCACAGATACGCAGTATTTT. Protein product: CASSLLLAPTDTQYF.

The sample holds a few counts of this clonotype. The chain recombines TRBV7-9 with TRBJ2-7; unclear D gene. Germline CDR1 and CDR2: SEHNR and FQNEAQ (reference sequence). V lost 4 bases and J 3 bases, leaving 13 bases between the germline ends. The CDR3 runs to 14 residues. The DNA of the CDR3 is TGTGCCAGCAGCTCAAAAATTGTTCACTACGAGCAGTACTTC. As protein: CASSSKIVHYEQYF.